This TCR beta chain stems from a study of T cells in Graves' hyperthyroidism and ophthalmopathy. In the study overall: Before any treatment, at initial diagnosis, peripheral blood was collected. Whole-study results and caveats: Most expanded thyroid clonotypes above 0.001 also appeared in blood.

Reasons for excluding patients were uncontrolled infection, other autoimmune disease, pregnancy or lactation. As to this clonotype: Its cognate antigen is unknown.

In germline, CDR1 is SGHRS, CDR2 YFSETQ. J lost 5 bases, V lost 2 bases, and 12 bases had no gene match. The CDR3 length is 18 residues. The CDR3 regions of TCR beta were amplified from RNA transcripts. Using the HTBI primer set, a first-round RT-PCR was run on the TCR CDR3. TCRdb re-called the multiplex PCR reads through MiXCR, storing one row per CDR3 protein. Of around 350,000 distinct CDR3 sequences listed, 12% to 15% were seen once; the top ten hold approximately 20%. This sequence originates from a woman aged 55-70 years with Graves' ophthalmopathy. The sample was blood. This sequence joins TRBV5-1 and TRBJ2-2, with 10 bases matching TRBD2. CDR3 coding DNA: TGCGCCAGCAGCTTTCAACCCCTCTTAGCGGGAGGAACCGGGGAGCTGTTTTTT. It encodes CASSFQPLLAGGTGELFF.